Described below is a single T cell receptor beta chain sequence and its context. Its antigen is unidentified. This specimen belongs to a study of cytomegalovirus exposure and HLA in healthy donors. Study details: In a previous analysis, 110 million or so unique TCR beta sequences were found from some 200 million T cells.

Study outcomes and limitations: In a later analysis, approximately 15,000 TCR beta sequences were associated with HLA alleles at 0.05 false discovery rate.

The CDR3 has 15 amino acids. Germline loops: CDR1 SGHNT, CDR2 YYREEE (reference sequence). V was pared by 0 bases and J by 8 bases, with 12 bases between. PCR primers comprised 60 Vbeta and 13 Jbeta primers. Assay: immunoSEQ multiplex PCR; the TCRdb copy retains only in-frame clones and omits some. The table includes about 120,000 clones, about 60% detected once. The sequence came from a man aged 35 to 55 in good health and CMV-seropositive. The sequenced material came from PBMCs. The chain employs TRBV5-4 and TRBJ1-6, with D maybe TRBD1 (5 bases). The CDR3 DNA sequence: TGTGCCAGCAGCTTGGTCCAGGGTGAGCATTCACCCCTCCACTTT. It codes for CASSLVQGEHSPLHF.